The 9 T cell receptor beta chains below were found in one sample sequenced in a study of cytomegalovirus exposure and HLA in healthy donors. A multiplex PCR was run with 60 Vbeta primers and 13 Jbeta primers. The repertoire was sequenced with immunoSEQ multiplex PCR; TCRdb's copy has only in-frame clones and lacks some. The sample contains fewer than 150,000 clones, about three quarters of which appear only once. Source material: PBMCs. The receptors here all came from a man aged 35-49 years in good health and CMV-seropositive.

V is TRBV7-8 and J is TRBJ1-1; D gene unclear. The length of the CDR3 is 13 residues. Germline V gene lookup returns CDR1 SGHVS and CDR2 FQNEAQ. Trimming left V 1 base short and J 8 bases short, with 11 bases between. The CDR3 sequence: CASSLVPGTEAFF. The CDR3 DNA is TGTGCCAGCAGCTTAGTCCCGGGAACCGAAGCTTTCTTT. The entire variable domain, with the rest obtained from reference TRBV7-8 and TRBJ1-1, is as follows: GAGVSQSPRYKVAKRGQDVALRCDPISGHVSLFWYQQALGQGPEFLTYFQNEAQLDKSGLPSDRFFAERPEGSVSTLKIQRTQQEDSAVYLCASSLVPGTEAFFGQGTRLTVV.

This chain connects TRBV27 to TRBJ1-2; 11 bases match TRBD1. V was pared by 2 bases and J by 1 base, with 3 bases of the junction left unmatched. Germline CDR1 and CDR2: MNHEY and SMNVEV (reference sequence). There are 16 residues in the CDR3. CDR3 nucleotide sequence: TGTGCCAGCAGTTTAACGGGACAGGGGGGTAACTATGGCTACACCTTC. Amino acid sequence: CASSLTGQGGNYGYTF.

A word on this clone: One junction end disagrees with the germline gene, perhaps due to a read error. Other DNA sequences within the sample encode an identical CDR3. This chain joins TRBV7-2 and TRBJ1-3, with 7 nucleotides matching TRBD1. Germline values: CDR1 SGHTA, CDR2 FQGNSA. The CDR3 runs to 19 residues. The CDR3 DNA reads as TGCGCCAGCAGCTTAGTACAGAGGGGGCGCGTAGTCTCTGGAAACACCATATATTTT. It translates to CASSLVQRGRVVSGNTIYF.

J is TRBJ2-3 and V is TRBV13; 7 bases match TRBD2. V trimming: 1 base; J trimming: 3 bases; junction bases outside the gene matches: 4. Per the germline V gene, CDR1 is PRHDT and CDR2 is FYEKMQ (reference sequence). The CDR3 loop spans 15 amino acids. The CDR3 nucleotides read TGTGCCAGCAGCTTAGATGGCGGGAGTACAGATACGCAGTATTTT. Its translation is CASSLDGGSTDTQYF.

The chain recombines TRBV11-2 with TRBJ1-5; D gene ambiguous. V lost 5 bases to trimming and J lost 2 bases, with 19 bases between them. CDR1 and CDR2 from the germline V gene are SGHAT and FQNNGV. This CDR3 contains 17 residues. In DNA, the CDR3 is TGTGCCAGCAGCCCGGGCTCTACCGGAGGAGGCAATCAGCCCCAGCATTTT. Translation: CASSPGSTGGGNQPQHF. The whole variable domain, remainder taken from reference TRBV11-2 and TRBJ1-5, is EAGVAQSPRYKIIEKRQSVAFWCNPISGHATLYWYQQILGQGPKLLIQFQNNGVVDDSQLPKDRFSAERLKGVDSTLKIQPAKLEDSAVYLCASSPGSTGGGNQPQHFGDGTRLSIL.

The CDR3 bases are TGTGCCAGCAGCTTAGTGGGGCCGAACTACGAGCAGTACTTC. Translating it yields CASSLVGPNYEQYF. V gene TRBV7-2 combines with J gene TRBJ2-7, with D perhaps matching TRBD1 (5 bases). The length of the CDR3 is 14 residues. The germline gives CDR1 SGHTA, CDR2 FQGNSA. Trimming cost V 1 base and J 3 bases, with 10 bases left between them.

The chain carries TRBV4-2 and TRBJ2-5, with 15 bases identical to TRBD2. This CDR3 contains 17 residues. Trimming at V came to 0 bases and at J to 8 bases, leaving 7 bases not matched to a gene. Germline CDR1 LGHNA, CDR2 YNFKEQ. The CDR3 here is CASSQEGTSGGSRTQYF. CDR3 DNA: TGTGCCAGCAGCCAAGAGGGGACTAGCGGGGGGTCCCGAACCCAGTACTTC.

The chain uses TRBV7-2 and TRBJ2-3; no clear D. V lost 11 bases and J lost 0, with 15 bases in between. Per the germline V gene, CDR1 is SGHTA and CDR2 is FQGNSA. CDR3 length: 14 amino acids. The CDR3 is CADSSSYSTDTQYF. CDR3 nucleotides: TGTGCCGATAGCTCCAGTTACAGCACAGATACGCAGTATTTT.

CDR3 residues: CASSWDSNTGELFF. The CDR3 nucleotides are TGTGCCAGCAGCTGGGACAGTAACACCGGGGAGCTGTTTTTT. J is TRBJ2-2 and V is TRBV7-9; TRBD1 aligns across 7 bases. Germline V gene data show CDR1 as SEHNR and CDR2 as FQNEAQ (reference sequence). This CDR3 has 14 amino acids. J was trimmed by 2 bases and V by 4 bases; bases with no gene match: 1.